This T cell receptor (beta chain) was observed in a study of cytomegalovirus exposure and HLA in healthy donors. The CDR3 is 14 residues long. Trimming pared 0 bases from V and 6 bases from J, leaving 8 bases between. CDR1 is MGHRA, CDR2 YSYEKL, per germline. The table came from immunoSEQ multiplex PCR; TCRdb's copy has only in-frame clones and leaves some out. Of 150,000 to 200,000 clones in the sample, about 90% were seen once. The donors were in the roughly 110-subject validation cohort; that cohort was separate from the roughly 700-subject first cohort. The sequence was collected from a woman under 30 in good health and CMV-seropositive. This chain uses TRBV4-1 with TRBJ2-2, with D maybe TRBD1 (5 bases). Specimen: PBMCs. The CDR3 region has the DNA TGCGCCAGCAGCCAAGATCCAGGGCCCGGGGAGCTGTTTTTT. This gives the protein CASSQDPGPGELFF.